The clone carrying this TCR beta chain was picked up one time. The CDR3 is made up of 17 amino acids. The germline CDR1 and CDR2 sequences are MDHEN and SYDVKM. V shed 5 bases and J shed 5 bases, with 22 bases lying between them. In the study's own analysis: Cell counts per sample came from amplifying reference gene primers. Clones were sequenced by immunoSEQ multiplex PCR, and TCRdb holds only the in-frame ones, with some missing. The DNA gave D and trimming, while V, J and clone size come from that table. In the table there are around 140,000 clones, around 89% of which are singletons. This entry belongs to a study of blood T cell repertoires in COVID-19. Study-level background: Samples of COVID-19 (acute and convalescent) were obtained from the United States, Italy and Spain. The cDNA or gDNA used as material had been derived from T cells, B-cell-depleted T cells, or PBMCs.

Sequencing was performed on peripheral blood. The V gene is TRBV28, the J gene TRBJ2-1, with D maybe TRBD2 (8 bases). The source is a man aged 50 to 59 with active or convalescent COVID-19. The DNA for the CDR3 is TGTGCCAGCAGTCCAGGGGGAGGACTAGCAGCGAACAATGAGCAGTTCTTC. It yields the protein CASSPGGGLAANNEQFF.